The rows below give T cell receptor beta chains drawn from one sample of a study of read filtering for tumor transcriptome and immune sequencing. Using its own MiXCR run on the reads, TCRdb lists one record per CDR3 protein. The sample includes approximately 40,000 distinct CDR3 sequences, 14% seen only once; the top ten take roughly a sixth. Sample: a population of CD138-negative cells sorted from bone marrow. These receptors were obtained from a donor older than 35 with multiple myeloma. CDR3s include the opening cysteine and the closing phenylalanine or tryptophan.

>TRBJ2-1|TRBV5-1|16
CASSFSGGSTYNEQFF
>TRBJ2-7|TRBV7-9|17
CASSSGAGQHPTCEQYF
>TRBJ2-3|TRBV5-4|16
CASSLYQRGVTDTQYF
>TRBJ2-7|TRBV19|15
CASSKEGQVAYEQYF
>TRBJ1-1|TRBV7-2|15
CASSPRITANTEAFF
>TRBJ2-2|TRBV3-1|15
CASSQEGILTGELFF
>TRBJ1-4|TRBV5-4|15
CASSRFDRDGEKLFF
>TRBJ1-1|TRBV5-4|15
CASSSKDRGRAEAFF
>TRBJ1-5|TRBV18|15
CASSPGHYSNQPQHF
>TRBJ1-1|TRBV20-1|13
CSARDLRVLKAFF
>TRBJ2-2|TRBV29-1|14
CSVEDPGEAGELFF
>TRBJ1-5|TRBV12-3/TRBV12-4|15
CASRRTVSGNQPQHF
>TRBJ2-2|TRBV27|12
CASSLDTGELFF
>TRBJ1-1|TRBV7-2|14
CASSLTGLNTEAFF
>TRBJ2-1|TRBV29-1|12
CSVRAGGDEQFF
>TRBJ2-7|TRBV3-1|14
CASSQEGGNNEQYF
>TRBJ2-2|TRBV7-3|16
CASSLNSGARTGELFF
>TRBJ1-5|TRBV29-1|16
CSVSTGTAVSNQPQHF
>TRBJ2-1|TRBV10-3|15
CAISETGTGDNEQFF
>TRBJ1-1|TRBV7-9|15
CASSLLATPNTEAFF
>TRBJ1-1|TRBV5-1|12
CASSGGDTEAFF
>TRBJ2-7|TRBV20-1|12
CSVRGGPYEQYF
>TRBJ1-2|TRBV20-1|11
CSAWENYGYTF
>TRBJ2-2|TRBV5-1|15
CASSEPGQGAGELFF
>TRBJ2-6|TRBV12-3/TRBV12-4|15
CASSLVTAGANVLTF
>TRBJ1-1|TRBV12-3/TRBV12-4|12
CASTSLNTEAFF
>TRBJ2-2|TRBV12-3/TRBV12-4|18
CASSLGTRINANTGELFF
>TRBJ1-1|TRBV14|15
CASSQVRGQRTEAFF
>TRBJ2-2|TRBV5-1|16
CASSGGTGTNTGELFF
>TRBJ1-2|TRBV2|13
CASSLKEGNGYTF
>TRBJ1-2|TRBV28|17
CASSPGMAVKGGYGYTF
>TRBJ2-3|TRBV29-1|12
CSVDRQTDTQYF
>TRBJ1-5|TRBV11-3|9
CVLSQPQHF
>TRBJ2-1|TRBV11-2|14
CASSFHRGLDEQFF
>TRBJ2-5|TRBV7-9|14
CASSFSGMQETQYF
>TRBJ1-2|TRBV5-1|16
CASSQTGPRANYGYTF
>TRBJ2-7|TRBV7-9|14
CASSPSPGIYEQYF
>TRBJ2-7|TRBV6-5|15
CASSYSRDGSYEQYF
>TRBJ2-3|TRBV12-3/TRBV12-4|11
CASSRTDTQYF
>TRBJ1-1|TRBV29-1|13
CSGRGGLKTEAFF
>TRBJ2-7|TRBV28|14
CASSPGQGVHEQYF
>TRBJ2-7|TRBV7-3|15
CASSFSSGSSYEQYF
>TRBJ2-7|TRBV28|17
CASSSAWFKGRSYEQYF
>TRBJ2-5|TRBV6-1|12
CASRETGETQYF
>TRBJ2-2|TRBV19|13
CASSIPDTGELFF
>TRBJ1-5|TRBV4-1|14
CASSPVGGRGPQHF
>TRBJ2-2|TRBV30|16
CAWSGLAGGHAGELFF
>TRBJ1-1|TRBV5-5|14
CASSLAGWGTEAFF
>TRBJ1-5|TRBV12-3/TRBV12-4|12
CASSFFNQPQHF
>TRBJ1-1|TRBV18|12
CASSSLSGTVFF
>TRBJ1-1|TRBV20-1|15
CSARGGAGGYTEAFF
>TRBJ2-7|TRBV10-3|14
CAIRLAGGTYEQYF
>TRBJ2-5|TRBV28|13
CASSSDIEETQYF
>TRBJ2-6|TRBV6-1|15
CASSGHGAGANVLTF
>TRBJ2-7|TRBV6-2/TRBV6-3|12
CASRDSSYEQYF
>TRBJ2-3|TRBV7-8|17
CASSFGVLRGGRDAQYF
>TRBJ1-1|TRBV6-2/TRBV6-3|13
CASSRVRATEAFF
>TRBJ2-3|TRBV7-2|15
CASSLAGVGTDTQYF